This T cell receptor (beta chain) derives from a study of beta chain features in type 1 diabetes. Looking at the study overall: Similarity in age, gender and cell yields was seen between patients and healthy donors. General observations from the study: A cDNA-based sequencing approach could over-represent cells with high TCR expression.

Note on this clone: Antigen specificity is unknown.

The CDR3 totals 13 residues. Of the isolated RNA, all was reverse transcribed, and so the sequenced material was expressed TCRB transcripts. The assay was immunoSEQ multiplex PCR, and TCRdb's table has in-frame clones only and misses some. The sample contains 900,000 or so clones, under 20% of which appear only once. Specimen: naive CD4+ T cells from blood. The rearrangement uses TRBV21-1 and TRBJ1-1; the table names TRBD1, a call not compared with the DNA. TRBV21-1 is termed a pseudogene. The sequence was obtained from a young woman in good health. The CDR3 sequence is CASRQGPNTEAFF. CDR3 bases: TGTGCCAGCCGACAGGGACCAAACACTGAAGCTTTCTTT.